A single sample gave rise to the 32 T cell receptor beta chains below, sequenced in a study of blood T cell repertoires in COVID-19. The repertoire was sequenced with immunoSEQ multiplex PCR; TCRdb's copy has only in-frame clones and lacks some. This table holds tens of thousands of clones, 79% found once. Specimen: peripheral blood. The receptors were gathered from a woman of 80 years or more with acute or convalescent COVID-19.

The rearrangement uses TRBV10-3 and TRBJ2-1, with a possible D match to TRBD1 (5 bases). Per germline, CDR1 ENHRY and CDR2 SYGVKD. This CDR3 has 13 residues. Trimming left V 4 bases short and J 12 bases short, with 16 bases between. The CDR3 region has the DNA TGTGCCATCAGTGCCGAGGTAGGGGCAGGGCAGTTCTTC. It yields the protein CAISAEVGAGQFF.

This clone was detected only once. The chain recombines TRBV30 with TRBJ2-7; 10 bases line up with TRBD1. The length of the CDR3 is 18 residues. Trimming took 0 bases from V and 3 from J; bases not matched to a gene: 14. Germline V gene data show CDR1 as GTSNPN and CDR2 as SVGIG (reference sequence). The chain's CDR3 is CAWSVSLQTGGYGYEQYF. The CDR3 DNA reads as TGTGCCTGGAGTGTAAGCCTCCAGACAGGGGGCTACGGCTACGAGCAGTACTTC.

The chain recombines TRBV27 with TRBJ2-3; D gene ambiguous. CDR3 length: 13 residues. V lost 4 bases to trimming and J lost 4 bases, with 9 bases between them. CDR1 is MNHEY and CDR2 is SMNVEV in the germline V gene (reference sequence). Here the CDR3 reads CASSSSLPDTQYF. The CDR3 nucleotides read TGTGCCAGCAGTTCCTCCCTTCCAGATACGCAGTATTTT.

The chain joins TRBV10-1 to TRBJ2-3; TRBD2 agrees at 7 bases. The CDR3 extends over 18 amino acids. V lost 5 bases, J lost 1 base, and 15 bases stayed unmatched. Germline V gene data show CDR1 as WNHNN and CDR2 as SYGVQD (reference sequence). CDR3 protein: CASSPLVGDREGTDTQYF. The CDR3 DNA reads as TGCGCCAGCAGTCCCTTGGTTGGGGACCGGGAGGGCACAGATACGCAGTATTTT.

This sequence joins TRBV29-1 and TRBJ2-7; 8 bases are a match to TRBD2. The V gene end was trimmed by 5 bases and the J gene end by 2 bases; junction bases not matched to a gene: 2. The germline V gene encodes CDR1 SQVTM and CDR2 ANQGSEA. The CDR3 is 12 amino acids. The CDR3 DNA reads as TGCAGCGTTTCGGGAGGGCCCTACGAGCAGTACTTC. Translation: CSVSGGPYEQYF.

The chain combines TRBV6-1 with TRBJ2-7; D ambiguous. This CDR3 has 12 residues. V lost 3 bases and J 1 base, leaving 4 bases between the germline ends. The germline CDR1 and CDR2 sequences are MNHNS and SASEGT. This CDR3 is CASSEQSYEQYF. CDR3 bases: TGTGCCAGCAGTGAGCAGTCCTACGAGCAGTACTTC.

The gene calls are TRBV18 and TRBJ2-4; D not certain. The CDR3 loop spans 14 amino acids. Germline V lookup: CDR1 KGHSH, CDR2 LQKENI. Trimming pared 2 bases from V and 6 bases from J, leaving 11 bases between. In DNA, the CDR3 is TGTGCCAGCTCACCAGGGTCCGGGTTAAACATTCAGTACTTC. Protein sequence: CASSPGSGLNIQYF.

The chain uses TRBV19 and TRBJ1-1; the D gene is possibly TRBD1 (6 bases). Deletions cut 11 bases from V and 6 bases from J, with 19 bases between. Germline assignment: CDR1 LNHDA and CDR2 SQIVND (reference sequence). The length of the CDR3 is 13 residues. The CDR3 loop reads CASSGGPLAEAFF. Here the CDR3 DNA reads TGTGCCTCTAGCGGGGGGCCTCTGGCTGAAGCTTTCTTT.

The V and J genes are TRBV18 and TRBJ2-3; 10 nucleotides line up with TRBD2. Trimming took 1 base from V and 2 from J; bases not matched to a gene: 3. The V gene's germline CDR1 is KGHSH and CDR2 LQKENI. The CDR3 is 16 residues long. In DNA form, the CDR3 reads TGTGCCAGCTCACCACGAACTAGCGGGAACACAGATACGCAGTATTTT. Its translation: CASSPRTSGNTDTQYF.

The rearrangement uses TRBV5-5 and TRBJ2-1, with D uncertain. Trimming stripped 2 bases from V and 7 bases from J, with 10 bases between. The germline CDR1 and CDR2 sequences are SGHKS and YYEKEE (reference sequence). This CDR3 is 13 amino acids long. The CDR3, as DNA: TGTGCCAGCAGCTTAGCCAAGAGGAATGAGCAGTTCTTC. It codes for CASSLAKRNEQFF.

This clone was recorded a few times. The rearrangement uses TRBV12-2 and TRBJ1-2. TRBV12-2 is listed as a pseudogene. This CDR3 region has 15 residues. DNA for the CDR3: TGTGCAAGTCGCTTATCTGTCCGCGACTACTATGGCTACACCTTC. This codes for CASRLSVRDYYGYTF.

The chain couples TRBV5-1 to TRBJ2-5; 12 bases fit TRBD2. Germline V gene lookup returns CDR1 SGHRS and CDR2 YFSETQ. This CDR3 has 16 residues. V gave up 3 bases and J gave up 5 bases; unmatched junction bases: 8. As DNA, the CDR3 is TGCGCCAGCAGCTCCGGGACTAGCGGGTATAGGGAGACCCAGTACTTC. Translation: CASSSGTSGYRETQYF.

The V gene is TRBV6-5, the J gene TRBJ2-2; maybe TRBD1 (6 bases). Germline V gives CDR1 MNHEY, CDR2 SVGAGI. This CDR3 has 14 residues. V was pared by 7 bases and J by 0 bases, with 9 bases between. In DNA, the CDR3 is TGTGCCAGCAAAGGGACATCGAACACCGGGGAGCTGTTTTTT. It yields the protein CASKGTSNTGELFF.

The CDR3 DNA sequence: TGTGCCAGCAGTGAAGTCCTCAGCGATGAAAAACTGTTTTTT. Translating gives CASSEVLSDEKLFF. V gene TRBV2 combines with J gene TRBJ1-4; D not certain. V lost 1 base and J 6 bases, leaving 9 bases between the germline ends. This CDR3 comprises 14 residues. The germline V gene encodes CDR1 SNHLY and CDR2 FYNNEI.

The chain uses TRBV10-2 and TRBJ1-2; D remains unclear. The CDR3 covers 12 residues. The V end lost 8 bases, the J end lost 2 bases, and 9 bases lay between the germline ends. The germline CDR1 and CDR2 sequences are WSHSY and SAAADI. The CDR3 here is CASQDWNYGYTF. The CDR3 nucleotides read TGCGCCAGCCAGGACTGGAACTATGGCTACACCTTC.

The gene calls are TRBV19 and TRBJ1-5; the D is unclear. The CDR3 consists of 13 residues. Germline assignment: CDR1 LNHDA and CDR2 SQIVND (reference sequence). The V end lost 2 bases, the J end lost 4 bases, and 6 bases lay between the germline ends. In DNA form, the CDR3 reads TGTGCCAGTAGTATATCGGTGAATCAGCCCCAGCATTTT. This encodes CASSISVNQPQHF.

CDR3 sequence (DNA): TGTGCCAGCAGCTCAGGTGGGGCGGGAGGGCCCAACGAGCAGTACTTC. It is translated as CASSSGGAGGPNEQYF. J is TRBJ2-7 and V is TRBV11-1; 9 bases agree with TRBD2. The germline CDR1 and CDR2 sequences are SGHAT and FQDESV (reference sequence). The CDR3 sequence is 16 residues long. The J segment lost 5 bases and the V segment lost 4 bases, leaving 12 bases of the junction unmatched.

The chain has TRBV7-2 and TRBJ2-5; D is perhaps TRBD1 (5 bases). The CDR3 runs to 14 residues. CDR1 and CDR2 (germline): SGHTA, FQGNSA. Between the trimmed V and J ends, which lost 6 bases and 5 bases, there was a span of 16 bases. This CDR3 reads CASSHPRVGETQYF. CDR3 DNA sequence: TGTGCCAGCAGTCACCCCAGGGTCGGGGAGACCCAGTACTTC.

The chain is built from TRBV30 and TRBJ1-1; 7 positions match TRBD1. V dropped 4 bases and J dropped 6; count of bases not matched to a gene: 14. Germline CDR1 is GTSNPN and CDR2 is SVGIG (reference sequence). The CDR3 is made up of 15 amino acids. The CDR3 loop reads CAWTIRGGQTSEAFF. In nucleotides, the CDR3 is TGTGCCTGGACCATACGGGGGGGACAGACCTCTGAAGCTTTCTTT.

V is TRBV7-8 and J is TRBJ1-5, with 8 bases that match TRBD1. J lost 7 bases, V lost 4 bases, and 15 bases had no gene match. The CDR3 totals 17 residues. CDR1 and CDR2 (germline): SGHVS, FQNEAQ. This CDR3 is CASSSYRVPGGRQPQHF. The CDR3 bases are TGTGCCAGCAGCTCATATAGGGTCCCAGGGGGCAGACAGCCCCAGCATTTT.

The V call is TRBV5-4, the J call TRBJ2-5; 11 bases agree with TRBD1. The CDR3 runs 15 residues. Per germline, CDR1 SGHNT and CDR2 YYREEE (reference sequence). J lost 4 bases, V lost 6 bases, and 8 bases had no gene match. CDR3 nucleotides: TGTGCCAGCACTAGAGGGGGACAGGGGGTAGAGACCCAGTACTTC. Protein sequence: CASTRGGQGVETQYF.

The rearrangement links TRBV10-3 to TRBJ1-2; TRBD1 matches 10 bases. This CDR3 region has 15 residues. The germline V gene encodes CDR1 ENHRY and CDR2 SYGVKD. The V gene end was trimmed by 2 bases and the J gene end by 4 bases; junction bases not matched to a gene: 4. The CDR3 DNA sequence: TGTGCCATCAGTGAGGGACAGGGGGTCGCCTATGGCTACACCTTC. This gives the protein CAISEGQGVAYGYTF.

V is TRBV19 and J is TRBJ2-5, with D perhaps matching TRBD1 (6 bases). CDR1 is LNHDA, CDR2 SQIVND, per germline (reference sequence). Trimming stripped 5 bases from V and 1 base from J, with 11 bases between. The CDR3 consists of 14 residues. The CDR3 nucleotides read TGTGCCAGTAGTCTCCGGACAGCCCAAGAGACCCAGTACTTC. Residues: CASSLRTAQETQYF. Looking up the rest from reference TRBV19 and TRBJ2-5 gives the full variable domain: DGGITQSPKYLFRKEGQNVTLSCEQNLNHDAMYWYRQDPGQGLRLIYYSQIVNDFQKGDIAEGYSVSREKKESFPLTVTSAQKNPTAFYLCASSLRTAQETQYFGPGTRLLVL.

This chain links TRBV5-1 with TRBJ2-5, with 9 bases fitting TRBD1. This CDR3 is built from 13 residues. With 5 bases clipped from V and 1 base from J, the junction kept 0 bases outside the gene matches. CDR1 SGHRS and CDR2 YFSETQ come from the germline V gene. The CDR3 sequence: CASRDRGQETQYF. CDR3 DNA: TGCGCCAGCAGGGACAGGGGCCAAGAGACCCAGTACTTC.

The genes are TRBV5-5 and TRBJ2-2; no clear D. V was shortened by 4 bases and J by 5 bases, with 12 bases between the two germline ends. Germline lookup yields CDR1 SGHKS and CDR2 YYEKEE (reference sequence). The CDR3 runs to 14 residues. CDR3 amino acids: CASSQSEETGELFF. The CDR3 region has the DNA TGTGCCAGCAGCCAAAGCGAGGAGACCGGGGAGCTGTTTTTT.

The J gene is TRBJ2-7, the V gene TRBV5-6, with D possibly TRBD2 on 5 matching bases. V was trimmed by 4 bases and J by 11 bases, leaving 16 bases between them. This CDR3 comprises 12 residues. Germline V gene data show CDR1 as SGHDT and CDR2 as YYEEEE. CDR3 sequence: CASSRGRGGEYF. The CDR3, as DNA: TGTGCCAGCAGCCGCGGACGGGGTGGGGAGTACTTC.

V gene TRBV7-2 combines with J gene TRBJ2-1, with TRBD2 matching over 8 bases. Per germline, CDR1 SGHTA and CDR2 FQGNSA. The CDR3 is 14 residues long. The ends lost 4 bases at V and 9 bases at J; junction bases unmatched: 8. CDR3 in amino acids: CASSSLGLAGEQFF. The CDR3 DNA follows: TGTGCCAGCAGCTCCCTTGGGCTAGCGGGTGAGCAGTTCTTC.

The V and J genes are TRBV30 and TRBJ1-6; no clear D. Looked up from germline, CDR1 is GTSNPN and CDR2 is SVGIG (reference sequence). CDR3 size: 12 residues. Trimming removed 3 bases at V and 8 bases at J, with 8 bases between. The CDR3 region is CAWRSTDSPLHF. In nucleotides, the CDR3 is TGTGCCTGGAGAAGTACGGATTCACCCCTCCACTTT.

The genes are TRBV19 and TRBJ1-3; D remains unclear. The V gene lost 0 bases and the J gene lost 0 bases, with 6 bases spanning the gap. Germline V gives CDR1 LNHDA, CDR2 SQIVND (reference sequence). CDR3 size: 15 residues. The CDR3 here is CASSIEQSSGNTIYF. CDR3 coding DNA: TGTGCCAGTAGTATAGAACAGAGCTCTGGAAACACCATATATTTT.

J is TRBJ2-1 and V is TRBV4-2; D is possibly TRBD1 (6 bases). The CDR3 length is 13 residues. V was shortened by 4 bases and J by 8 bases, with 12 bases between the two germline ends. Per germline, CDR1 LGHNA and CDR2 YNFKEQ. CDR3 nucleotides: TGTGCCAGCAGCCCCCAGGGGACCTATGAGCAGTTCTTC. It translates to CASSPQGTYEQFF.

Comments on this clone: At one boundary the junction diverges from the germline segment, which might be a read error. CDR3 protein: CSVEGLAGADEQFF. CDR3 sequence (DNA): TGCAGCGTCGAAGGACTAGCGGGAGCAGATGAGCAGTTCTTC. This chain links TRBV29-1 with TRBJ2-1; 13 positions match TRBD2. This CDR3 is built from 14 residues. CDR1 SQVTM and CDR2 ANQGSEA come from the germline V gene.

CDR3 in DNA: TGTGCCAGCTACCGGGGTCTAGCGATGGATAATGAGCAGTTCTTC. This sequence encodes CASYRGLAMDNEQFF. The rearrangement links TRBV2 to TRBJ2-1, with D tentatively TRBD2 (6 bases). V lost 8 bases, J lost 7 bases, and 21 bases lay in between. Germline V gives CDR1 SNHLY, CDR2 FYNNEI. This CDR3 spans 15 amino acids.